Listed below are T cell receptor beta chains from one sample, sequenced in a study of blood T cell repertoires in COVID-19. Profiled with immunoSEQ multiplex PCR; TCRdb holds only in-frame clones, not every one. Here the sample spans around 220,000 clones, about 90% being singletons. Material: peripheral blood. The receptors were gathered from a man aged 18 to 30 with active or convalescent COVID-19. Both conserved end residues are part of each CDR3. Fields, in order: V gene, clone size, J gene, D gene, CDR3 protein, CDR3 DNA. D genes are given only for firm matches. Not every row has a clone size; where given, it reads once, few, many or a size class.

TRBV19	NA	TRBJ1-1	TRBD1	CASSSWAGGTEAFF	TGTGCCAGTAGTTCCTGGGCAGGGGGAACTGAAGCTTTCTTT
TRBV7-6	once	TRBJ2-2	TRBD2	CASSPKSLAGLNTGELFF	TGTGCCAGCAGCCCCAAAAGTCTAGCGGGGCTGAACACCGGGGAGCTGTTTTTT
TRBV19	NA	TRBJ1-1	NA	CASSIQARGEAFF	TGTGCCAGTAGTATTCAGGCCCGGGGTGAAGCTTTCTTT
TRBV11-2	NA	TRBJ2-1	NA	CASSLVSGGYNEQFF	TGTGCCAGCAGCTTAGTCTCAGGGGGGTACAATGAGCAGTTCTTC
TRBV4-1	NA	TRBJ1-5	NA	CASSQEGASYNQPQHF	TGCGCCAGCAGCCAAGAAGGAGCCTCTTACAATCAGCCCCAGCATTTT
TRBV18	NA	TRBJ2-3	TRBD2	CASSPPAPAGVDTQYF	TGTGCCAGCTCACCACCGGCCCCAGCGGGAGTGGATACGCAGTATTTT
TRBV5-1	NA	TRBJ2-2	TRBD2	CASSRRTSESVWTGELFF	TGCGCCAGCAGCAGACGGACTAGCGAAAGCGTATGGACCGGGGAGCTGTTTTTT
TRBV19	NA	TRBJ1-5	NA	CASHNRGNQPQHF	TGTGCCAGTCATAACAGGGGCAATCAGCCCCAGCATTTT
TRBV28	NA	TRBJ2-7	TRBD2	CASDPAGGPHEQYF	TGTGCCAGCGACCCAGCGGGAGGGCCCCACGAGCAGTACTTC
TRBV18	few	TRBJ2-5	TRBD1	CASSLAGTGKETQYF	TGTGCCAGCTCACTCGCCGGGACAGGGAAGGAGACCCAGTACTTC
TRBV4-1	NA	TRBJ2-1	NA	CASSQVGSRATSYNEQFF	TGCGCCAGCAGCCAAGTCGGATCGCGGGCCACATCCTACAATGAGCAGTTCTTC
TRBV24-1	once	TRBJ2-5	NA	CATSSGLTGLETQYF	TGTGCCACCAGTTCTGGGCTCACAGGGTTGGAGACCCAGTACTTC
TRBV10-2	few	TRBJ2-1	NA	CASSVTSRISNEQFF	TGCGCCAGCAGTGTCACTAGCCGGATTTCGAATGAGCAGTTCTTC
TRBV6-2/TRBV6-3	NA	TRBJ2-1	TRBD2	CASSPGLATDEQFF	TGTGCCAGCAGTCCGGGACTAGCGACCGATGAGCAGTTCTTC
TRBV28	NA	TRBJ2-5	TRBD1	CASRTTGGRETQYF	TGTGCCAGCAGAACGACAGGGGGGCGAGAGACCCAGTACTTC
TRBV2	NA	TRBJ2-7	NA	CASTPSAPSEQYF	TGTGCCAGCACCCCCAGCGCCCCCTCCGAGCAGTACTTC
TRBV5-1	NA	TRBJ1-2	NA	CASSSRTSYGYTF	TGCGCCAGCAGCTCTCGGACTAGCTATGGCTACACCTTC
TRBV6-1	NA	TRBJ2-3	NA	CASSEALLGLDTQYF	TGTGCCAGCAGTGAAGCGCTTCTGGGACTAGATACGCAGTATTTT
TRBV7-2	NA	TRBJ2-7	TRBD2	CASSFGGSSYEQYF	TGTGCCAGCAGCTTCGGGGGGAGCTCCTACGAGCAGTACTTC
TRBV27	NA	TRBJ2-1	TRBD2	CASSAPGLASYNEQFF	TGTGCCAGCAGTGCCCCGGGACTAGCCTCCTACAATGAGCAGTTCTTC
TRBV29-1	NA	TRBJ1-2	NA	CSVEGASYGYTF	TGCAGCGTTGAGGGGGCAAGCTATGGCTACACCTTC
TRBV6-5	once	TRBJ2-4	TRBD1	CASRGQGGAKNIQYF	TGTGCCAGCAGAGGACAGGGGGGGGCCAAAAACATTCAGTACTTC
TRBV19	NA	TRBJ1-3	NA	CASSGQLSGNTIYF	TGTGCCAGTAGCGGACAGCTCTCTGGAAACACCATATATTTT
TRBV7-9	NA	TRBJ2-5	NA	CASSPQTSGETQYF	TGTGCCAGCAGCCCCCAGACGTCGGGAGAGACCCAGTACTTC
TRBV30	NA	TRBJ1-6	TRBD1	CAWSGTGGSPLHF	TGTGCCTGGAGCGGGACAGGGGGCTCACCCCTCCACTTT
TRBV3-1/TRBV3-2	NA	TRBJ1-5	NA	CASSAQGSSNQPQHF	TGTGCCAGCAGCGCTCAGGGGTCTAGCAATCAGCCCCAGCATTTT
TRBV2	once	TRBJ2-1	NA	CASSVGGRALRNEQFF	TGTGCCAGCAGTGTGGGTGGCAGGGCCCTAAGGAATGAGCAGTTCTTC
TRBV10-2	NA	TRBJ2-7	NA	CASRENSDEQYF	TGCGCCAGCAGGGAGAATAGCGACGAGCAGTACTTC
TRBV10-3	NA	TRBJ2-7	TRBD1	CAISGFTAGTGNSYEQYF	TGTGCCATCAGTGGATTCACAGCCGGGACAGGGAACTCCTACGAGCAGTACTTC
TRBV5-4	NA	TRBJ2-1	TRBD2	CASSPEKAGSYNEQFF	TGTGCCAGCAGCCCCGAGAAAGCGGGATCCTACAATGAGCAGTTCTTC
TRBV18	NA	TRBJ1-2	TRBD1	CASSAGTDYGYTF	TGTGCCAGCTCGGCAGGGACAGATTATGGCTACACCTTC
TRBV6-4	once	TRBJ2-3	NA	CASSPRGGGISDTQYF	TGTGCCAGCAGTCCGCGAGGAGGCGGGATATCAGATACGCAGTATTTT
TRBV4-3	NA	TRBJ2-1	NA	CASSQDFDWAESTYNEQFF	TGCGCCAGCAGCCAAGATTTCGATTGGGCCGAATCCACCTACAATGAGCAGTTCTTC
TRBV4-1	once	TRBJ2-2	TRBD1	CASSPHGQGVYTGELFF	TGCGCCAGCAGCCCTCACGGACAGGGCGTTTACACCGGGGAGCTGTTTTTT
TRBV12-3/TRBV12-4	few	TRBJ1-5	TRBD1	CASNGGGTAQHF	TGTGCCAGCAATGGAGGGGGCACGGCCCAGCATTTT
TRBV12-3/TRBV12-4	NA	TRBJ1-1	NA	CASTPGRNTEAFF	TGTGCCAGCACCCCGGGTAGGAACACTGAAGCTTTCTTT
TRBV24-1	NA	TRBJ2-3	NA	CATSDFREPDTQYF	TGTGCCACCAGTGATTTCCGGGAGCCAGATACGCAGTATTTT
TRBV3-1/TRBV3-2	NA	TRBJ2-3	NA	CASSQGQSTDTQYF	TGTGCCAGCAGCCAAGGGCAGAGCACAGATACGCAGTATTTT
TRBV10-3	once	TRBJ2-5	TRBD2	CATIRGVGNQETQYF	TGTGCCACCATCCGGGGGGTGGGAAACCAAGAGACCCAGTACTTC
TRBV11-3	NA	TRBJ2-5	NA	CASSRGFNAETQYF	TGTGCCAGCAGCCGAGGGTTCAACGCGGAGACCCAGTACTTC
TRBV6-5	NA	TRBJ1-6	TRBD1	CASRGPGQNNSPLHF	TGTGCCAGCAGGGGACCGGGACAGAATAATTCACCCCTCCACTTT
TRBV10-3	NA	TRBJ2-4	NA	CAISASTTNPQNIQYF	TGTGCCATCAGCGCCTCTACTACCAATCCTCAAAACATTCAGTACTTC
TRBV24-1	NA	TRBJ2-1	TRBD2	CVTSDRGTSGRNGNEQFF	TGTGTCACCAGTGACCGGGGGACTAGCGGGAGGAATGGGAATGAGCAGTTCTTC
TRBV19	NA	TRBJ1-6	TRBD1	CASSMGPGQGGSPLHF	TGTGCCAGTAGTATGGGTCCGGGACAGGGAGGTTCACCCCTCCACTTT
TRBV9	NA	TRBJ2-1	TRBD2	CASSVDMRAGVGNEQFF	TGTGCCAGCAGCGTAGACATGAGGGCGGGAGTGGGTAATGAGCAGTTCTTC